What follows is one T cell receptor (beta chain) and its context. The data derive from a study of cytomegalovirus exposure and HLA in healthy donors. With 60 Vbeta and 13 Jbeta primers, the PCR was carried out. Generated by immunoSEQ multiplex PCR, the TCRdb table keeps only in-frame clones and is missing some. The sample holds hundreds of thousands of clones, roughly 80% seen once. Germline assignment: CDR1 LNHDA and CDR2 SQIVND (reference sequence). Trimming took 6 bases from V and 2 from J; bases not matched to a gene: 6. CDR3 length: 14 residues. This chain uses TRBV19 with TRBJ2-7; 8 bases agree with TRBD1. Source material: PBMCs. This clonotype was obtained from a man in his forties in good health and CMV-seropositive. The CDR3 DNA follows: TGTGCCAGTAGCGCCGGGACAGGAACCTACGAGCAGTACTTC. It is translated as CASSAGTGTYEQYF. The full variable domain, its missing parts supplied by reference TRBV19 and TRBJ2-7, is DGGITQSPKYLFRKEGQNVTLSCEQNLNHDAMYWYRQDPGQGLRLIYYSQIVNDFQKGDIAEGYSVSREKKESFPLTVTSAQKNPTAFYLCASSAGTGTYEQYFGPGTRLTVT.